The 9 T cell receptor beta chains reported below all come from one sample, sequenced in a study of cytomegalovirus exposure and HLA in healthy donors. Amplification used 60 Vbeta primers and 13 Jbeta primers. Some clones are missing from TCRdb's copy, which holds only in-frame ones; the method was immunoSEQ multiplex PCR. The sample records around 160,000 clones, around 80% being singletons. Sequenced material: PBMCs. The receptor source for this set is a man aged 35-49 years in good health and CMV-seropositive.

J is TRBJ2-3 and V is TRBV10-3, with 9 bases that match TRBD1. The junction had 10 bases not matched to a gene; V was cut back by 5 bases and J by 7 bases. The CDR3 has 15 residues. Germline V gene lookup returns CDR1 ENHRY and CDR2 SYGVKD. Written as DNA, the CDR3 is TGTGCCATCAGTCCCGGGACAGGGACATCGAATACGCAGTATTTT. It codes for CAISPGTGTSNTQYF.

Comments on this clone: One end of the junction does not line up with germline, which may come from a read error. The J gene is TRBJ1-4, the V gene TRBV7-9; 10 positions match TRBD1. The CDR3 contains 15 residues. Germline values: CDR1 SEHNR, CDR2 FQNEAQ (reference sequence). CDR3 loop: CSSSLGDRGNEKLFF. The CDR3 bases are TGTTCCAGCAGCTTAGGGGACAGGGGTAATGAAAAACTGTTTTTT.

The gene calls are TRBV30 and TRBJ1-4, with 11 positions matching TRBD1. This CDR3 is 14 amino acids long. J lost 8 bases, V lost 1 base, and 3 bases had no gene match. Germline V gene lookup returns CDR1 GTSNPN and CDR2 SVGIG (reference sequence). CDR3 in DNA: TGTGCCTGGAGTGGGGGACAGGGGGAAGAAAAACTGTTTTTT. Its protein product is CAWSGGQGEEKLFF.

V gene TRBV20-1 combines with J gene TRBJ2-1; 7 nucleotides align to TRBD1. Germline V gives CDR1 DFQATT, CDR2 SNEGSKA (reference sequence). CDR3 length: 11 residues. V was clipped by 4 bases and J by 7 bases; unmatched bases: 1. The CDR3 coding sequence is TGCAGTGCTAACAGGGGAAATGAGCAGTTCTTC. This translates into CSANRGNEQFF.

This chain connects TRBV7-9 to TRBJ2-2; TRBD2 matches at 11 bases. With 4 bases clipped from V and 5 bases from J, the junction kept 9 bases outside the gene matches. The CDR3 is 17 amino acids. Germline assignment: CDR1 SEHNR and CDR2 FQNEAQ (reference sequence). This CDR3 reads CASSSLSGRVATGELFF. The CDR3 DNA is TGTGCCAGCAGCTCCCTTAGCGGGAGGGTGGCGACCGGGGAGCTGTTTTTT.

This rearrangement joins TRBV5-1 to TRBJ2-3; TRBD2 matches 10 bases. J lost 3 bases, V lost 4 bases, and 5 bases had no gene match. Per germline, CDR1 SGHRS and CDR2 YFSETQ. The CDR3 has 15 residues. In DNA, the CDR3 is TGCGCCAGCAGCGATACTAGCGGGAATACAGATACGCAGTATTTT. This codes for CASSDTSGNTDTQYF.

V is TRBV11-2 and J is TRBJ2-3, with TRBD1 matching over 7 bases. V dropped 3 bases and J dropped 2; count of bases not matched to a gene: 8. CDR3 size: 16 residues. Germline CDR1 is SGHAT and CDR2 is FQNNGV. CDR3 in DNA: TGTGCCAGCAGCTTCCCGGACAGGCCCGACACAGATACGCAGTATTTT. Its protein product is CASSFPDRPDTDTQYF.

The chain couples TRBV11-2 to TRBJ1-1; possible D gene TRBD1, 6 bases. The CDR3 runs 13 residues. V was pared by 5 bases and J by 6 bases, with 13 bases between. Germline CDR1 reads SGHAT; CDR2 reads FQNNGV. For the CDR3, the DNA is TGTGCCAGCAGCCGGGGGGACACCTCTGAAGCTTTCTTT. Translated: CASSRGDTSEAFF. The full variable domain, rest sourced from reference TRBV11-2 and TRBJ1-1, is EAGVAQSPRYKIIEKRQSVAFWCNPISGHATLYWYQQILGQGPKLLIQFQNNGVVDDSQLPKDRFSAERLKGVDSTLKIQPAKLEDSAVYLCASSRGDTSEAFFGQGTRLTVV.

V and J are TRBV9 and TRBJ2-1; 8 bases fit TRBD2. Germline V gene lookup returns CDR1 SGDLS and CDR2 YYNGEE. Trimming at V came to 3 bases and at J to 4 bases, leaving 3 bases not matched to a gene. CDR3 size: 14 residues. DNA of the CDR3: TGTGCCAGCAGCGGGACTAGCATATACAATGAGCAGTTCTTC. Translating gives CASSGTSIYNEQFF.